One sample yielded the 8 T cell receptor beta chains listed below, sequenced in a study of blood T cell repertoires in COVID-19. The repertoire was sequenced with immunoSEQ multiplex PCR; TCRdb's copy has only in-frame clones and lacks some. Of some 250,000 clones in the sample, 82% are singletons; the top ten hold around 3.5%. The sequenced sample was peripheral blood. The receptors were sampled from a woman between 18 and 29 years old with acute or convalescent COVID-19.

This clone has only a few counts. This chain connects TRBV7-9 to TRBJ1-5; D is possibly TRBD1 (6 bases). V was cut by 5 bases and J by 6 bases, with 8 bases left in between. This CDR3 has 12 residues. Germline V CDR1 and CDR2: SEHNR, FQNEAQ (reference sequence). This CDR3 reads CASSKDSQPQHF. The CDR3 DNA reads TGTGCCAGCAGCAAGGACAGTCAGCCCCAGCATTTT.

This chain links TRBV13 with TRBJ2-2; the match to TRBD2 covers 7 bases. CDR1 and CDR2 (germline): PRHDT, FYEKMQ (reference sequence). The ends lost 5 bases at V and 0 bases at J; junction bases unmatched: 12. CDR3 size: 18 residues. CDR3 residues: CASSARTRIASNTGELFF. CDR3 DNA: TGTGCCAGCAGCGCCCGGACTAGAATCGCCTCGAACACCGGGGAGCTGTTTTTT.

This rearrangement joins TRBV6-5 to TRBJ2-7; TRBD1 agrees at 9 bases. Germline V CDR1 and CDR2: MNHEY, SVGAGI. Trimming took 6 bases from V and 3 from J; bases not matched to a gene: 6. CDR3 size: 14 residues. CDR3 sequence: CASRKGDRVYEQYF. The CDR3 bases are TGTGCCAGCAGGAAGGGGGACAGGGTCTACGAGCAGTACTTC.

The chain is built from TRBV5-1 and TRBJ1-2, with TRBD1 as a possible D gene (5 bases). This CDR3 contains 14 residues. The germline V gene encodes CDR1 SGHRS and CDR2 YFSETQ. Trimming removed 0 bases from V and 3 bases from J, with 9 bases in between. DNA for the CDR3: TGCGCCAGCAGCTTGGCCGACAGATACTATGGCTACACCTTC. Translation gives CASSLADRYYGYTF. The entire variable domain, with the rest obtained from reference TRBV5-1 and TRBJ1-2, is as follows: KAGVTQTPRYLIKTRGQQVTLSCSPISGHRSVSWYQQTPGQGLQFLFEYFSETQRNKGNFPGRFSGRQFSNSRSEMNVSTLELGDSALYLCASSLADRYYGYTFGSGTRLTVV.

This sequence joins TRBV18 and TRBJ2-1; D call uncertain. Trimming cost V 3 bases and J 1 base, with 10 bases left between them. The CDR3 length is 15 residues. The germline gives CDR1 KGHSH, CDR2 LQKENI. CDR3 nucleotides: TGTGCCAGCTCACCTTTAGTGGTTTCCTACAATGAGCAGTTCTTC. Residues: CASSPLVVSYNEQFF.

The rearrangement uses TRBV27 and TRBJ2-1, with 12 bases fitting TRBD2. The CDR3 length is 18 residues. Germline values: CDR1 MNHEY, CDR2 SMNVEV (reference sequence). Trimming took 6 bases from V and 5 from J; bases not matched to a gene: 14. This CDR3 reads CASRPPPPGLAGHNEQFF. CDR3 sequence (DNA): TGTGCCAGCAGACCGCCCCCCCCCGGACTAGCGGGACACAATGAGCAGTTCTTC.

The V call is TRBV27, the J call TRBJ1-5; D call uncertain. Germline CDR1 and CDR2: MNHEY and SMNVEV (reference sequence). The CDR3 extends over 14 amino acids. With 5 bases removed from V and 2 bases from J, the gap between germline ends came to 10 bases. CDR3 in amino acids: CASSREVGNQPQHF. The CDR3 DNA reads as TGTGCCAGCAGTAGAGAGGTCGGCAATCAGCCCCAGCATTTT.

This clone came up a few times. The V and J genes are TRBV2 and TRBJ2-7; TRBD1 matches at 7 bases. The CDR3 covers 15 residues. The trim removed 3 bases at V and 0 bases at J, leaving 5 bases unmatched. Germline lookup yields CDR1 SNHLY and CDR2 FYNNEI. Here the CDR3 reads CASSDRGGLSYEQYF. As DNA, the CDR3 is TGTGCCAGCAGTGATAGAGGGGGCCTCTCCTACGAGCAGTACTTC.